Presented here are 28 T cell receptor beta chains from one specimen sequenced in a study of regulatory T cells in long-lasting Graves disease. Library construction for TCR beta used iRepertoire HTBI primers and Arm-PCR of CDR3 regions. MiXCR was run by TCRdb on the multiplex PCR reads, yielding one entry per CDR3 protein. The sample lists 440,000 or so distinct CDR3 sequences; about 15% were seen once. Time point noted: newly diagnosed GD, antithyroid drugs for less than 3 months. The TCR library used RNA extracted from PBMCs. A further study also used this sample, focusing on T cells in Graves' hyperthyroidism and ophthalmopathy.

Sequenced here: peripheral blood mononuclear cells (PBMCs), sampled at new diagnosis, from a patient treated with antithyroid drugs. These receptors originate from a woman aged 25 to 39 with Graves disease.

This clonotype was detected ten times or more. The chain employs TRBV5-1 and TRBJ1-1; the D is unclear. Between the trimmed V and J ends, which lost 0 bases and 8 bases, there was a span of 11 bases. The CDR3 runs to 13 residues. Germline CDR1 and CDR2: SGHRS and YFSETQ. The DNA for the CDR3 is TGCGCCAGCAGCTTGGTCTATCCTGCCGAAGCTTTCTTT. Its translation is CASSLVYPAEAFF.

This clonotype has a count of ten or more. This rearrangement joins TRBV12-3 or TRBV12-4 to TRBJ1-1, with 7 bases matching TRBD1. This CDR3 spans 13 amino acids. V shed 6 bases and J 7 bases; nucleotides not matched to a gene: 8. CDR3 sequence (DNA): TGTGCCAGCAGACTAGGGGGCCCGGTTGAAGCTTTCTTT. Protein: CASRLGGPVEAFF.

This clonotype was observed many times. V is TRBV12-3 or TRBV12-4 and J is TRBJ1-2, with 8 nucleotides matching TRBD1. V trimming: 5 bases; J trimming: 5 bases; junction bases outside the gene matches: 7. The CDR3 runs to 14 residues. CDR3 DNA: TGTGCCAGCAGTCGAGTCAGGGGGCGGTATGGCTACACCTTC. This sequence encodes CASSRVRGRYGYTF.

This clonotype was seen many times. The rearrangement uses TRBV7-9 and TRBJ2-7; 9 positions agree with TRBD1. The ends lost 7 bases at V and 6 bases at J; junction bases unmatched: 10. This CDR3 has 14 residues. The germline CDR1 and CDR2 sequences are SEHNR and FQNEAQ (reference sequence). CDR3 loop: CASTRTGDSLEQYF. In DNA, the CDR3 is TGTGCCAGCACCCGGACAGGGGATTCCCTCGAGCAGTACTTC.

This sequence joins TRBV9 and TRBJ2-2; 7 nucleotides agree with TRBD2. The CDR3 totals 17 residues. Germline CDR1 SGDLS, CDR2 YYNGEE. J gave up 6 bases and V 6 bases, and 17 bases lay outside the gene matches. CDR3 loop: CASTLGGGRRPAGELFF. As DNA, the CDR3 is TGTGCCAGCACCCTGGGCGGCGGGAGACGACCGGCCGGGGAGCTGTTTTTT.

Many counts were recorded for this clonotype. The junction shows a germline mismatch at one end, possibly a read error. The rearrangement uses TRBV3-1 and TRBJ2-1; maybe TRBD2 (5 bases). Germline CDR1 LGHDT, CDR2 YNNKEL (reference sequence). The CDR3 runs 13 residues. The CDR3 DNA sequence: TGTGCCAGCAGCCCGTTTTCGGACTCCAAGACGTGGTTC. Protein sequence: CASSPFSDSKTWF.

This clonotype occurred many times. This chain connects TRBV14 to TRBJ2-1; D uncertain. This CDR3 spans 12 amino acids. Germline V CDR1 and CDR2: SGHDN, FVKESK. V lost 5 bases to trimming and J lost 8 bases, with 10 bases between them. This CDR3 is CASSNWVDEQFF. Written as DNA, the CDR3 is TGTGCCAGCAGCAACTGGGTGGATGAGCAGTTCTTC.

This clonotype was counted only a few times. The rearrangement links TRBV20-1 to TRBJ2-7; 8 positions agree with TRBD1. Germline CDR1 DFQATT, CDR2 SNEGSKA (reference sequence). The CDR3 runs to 14 residues. V dropped 5 bases and J dropped 4; count of bases not matched to a gene: 10. This CDR3 reads CSADGQGPQYEQYF. CDR3 nucleotides: TGCAGTGCTGATGGACAGGGACCTCAGTACGAGCAGTACTTC.

This clonotype was counted a few times. The chain carries TRBV29-1 and TRBJ2-1; possible D gene TRBD1, 6 bases. V was clipped by 3 bases and J by 5 bases, with 11 bases between them. The CDR3 is made up of 13 amino acids. CDR1 SQVTM and CDR2 ANQGSEA come from the germline V gene. The CDR3 is CSVDHRVNNEQFF. As DNA, the CDR3 is TGCAGCGTTGATCACAGGGTAAACAATGAGCAGTTCTTC.

As concerns this clonotype: It may be a read error: a sequence one base away is much more abundant. The genes are TRBV27 and TRBJ2-1; D perhaps matches TRBD2 (5 bases). The CDR3 spans 13 residues. Trimming took off 8 bases at V and 10 bases at J, with 18 bases between the two ends. The germline V gene encodes CDR1 MNHEY and CDR2 SMNVEV (reference sequence). The CDR3 is CASGQETSPEQFF. CDR3 bases: TGTGCCAGCGGCCAAGAAACTAGTCCAGAGCAGTTCTTC.

The CDR3 DNA follows: TGTGCCAGCAGTCGCAAGACAGGGGGCGCAGGCAATCAGCCCCAGCATTTT. Its translation: CASSRKTGGAGNQPQHF. The V call is TRBV6-1, the J call TRBJ1-5; 10 positions agree with TRBD1. This CDR3 contains 17 residues. The V gene's germline CDR1 is MNHNS and CDR2 SASEGT. Unmatched junction bases numbered 9, after V lost 5 bases and J lost 2 bases.

The chain joins TRBV7-3 to TRBJ2-2; the D call may be TRBD1 or TRBD2 (5 bases each). V was pared by 5 bases and J by 6 bases, with 10 bases between. CDR1 and CDR2 from the germline V gene are SGHTA and FQGTGA. CDR3 length: 13 amino acids. The CDR3 loop is CASSVGTAGELFF. CDR3 in DNA: TGTGCCAGCAGCGTCGGGACGGCCGGGGAGCTGTTTTTT.

This clonotype came up many times. The rearrangement uses TRBV10-2 and TRBJ2-7; D is uncertain. Trimming removed 0 bases from V and 6 bases from J, with 15 bases in between. The CDR3 contains 15 residues. The germline gives CDR1 WSHSY, CDR2 SAAADI. In DNA form, the CDR3 reads TGCGCCAGCAGTGAGTCGATCAGTGACTTCGGCGAGCAGTACTTC. This codes for CASSESISDFGEQYF.

This rearrangement joins TRBV9 to TRBJ2-7, with 12 nucleotides matching TRBD2. Germline V gene sequence: CDR1 SGDLS, CDR2 YYNGEE. V dropped 2 bases and J dropped 1; count of bases not matched to a gene: 4. The CDR3 loop spans 16 amino acids. The CDR3 loop reads CASSVGTSGFSYEQYF. The CDR3, as DNA: TGTGCCAGCAGCGTCGGGACTAGCGGGTTTTCCTACGAGCAGTACTTC.

The CDR3 is CSAGPGLSPTDTQYF. As DNA, the CDR3 is TGCAGTGCCGGCCCGGGACTTTCCCCCACAGATACGCAGTATTTT. The genes are TRBV20-1 and TRBJ2-3; weak D call: TRBD2 (6 bases). The CDR3 length is 15 residues. Germline assignment: CDR1 DFQATT and CDR2 SNEGSKA (reference sequence). Trimming took 6 bases from V and 2 from J, leaving 18 bases between them.

This clonotype was counted many times. V usage is TRBV13 and J usage is TRBJ2-7, with TRBD2 identical over 8 bases. This CDR3 is built from 15 residues. V shed 4 bases, J shed 4 bases, and the junction held 9 bases outside the gene matches. Germline V gene lookup returns CDR1 PRHDT and CDR2 FYEKMQ (reference sequence). The CDR3 DNA reads TGTGCCAGCAGCTCACTAGCGGATAGACCGTACGAGCAGTACTTC. This sequence encodes CASSSLADRPYEQYF.

Worth noting for this clonotype: This may come from a read error, since a much larger clone is one base off. This chain links TRBV12-5 with TRBJ2-1; no clear D. The V gene's germline CDR1 is LGHNT and CDR2 FRNRAP. V was cut by 8 bases and J by 5 bases, with 16 bases left in between. The CDR3 covers 14 residues. CDR3 loop: CASYTENWDNEQFF. The CDR3 DNA reads as TGTGCTAGTTATACAGAGAACTGGGACAATGAGCAGTTCTTC. Full variable domain (outside the CDR3, taken from reference TRBV12-5 and TRBJ2-1): DARVTQTPRHKVTEMGQEVTMRCQPILGHNTVFWYRQTMMQGLELLAYFRNRAPLDDSGMPKDRFSAEMPDATLATLKIQPSEPRDSAVYFCASYTENWDNEQFFGPGTRLTVL.

The V call is TRBV5-6, the J call TRBJ1-1; no clear D. Trimming pared 1 base from V and 0 bases from J, leaving 7 bases between. The CDR3 is made up of 14 amino acids. The germline V gene has CDR1 SGHDT and CDR2 YYEEEE. The CDR3 reads CASSLSFLNTEAFF. The CDR3 DNA is TGTGCCAGCAGCTTGAGTTTTCTGAACACTGAAGCTTTCTTT.

Worth noting for this clonotype: Since a much larger clone is just one base distant, this may be a read error. The chain carries TRBV28 and TRBJ2-5; possible D gene TRBD2, 5 bases. The CDR3 has 14 residues. CDR1 MDHEN and CDR2 SYDVKM come from the germline V gene. With 11 bases removed from V and 5 bases from J, the gap between germline ends came to 21 bases. In nucleotides, the CDR3 is TGTGCCGGCGGAAGCGGCAATATGGGGGAGACCCAGTACTTC. Its protein product is CAGGSGNMGETQYF.

This clonotype was picked up a small number of times. This may be a read error, as it is one base from a much larger clone. This chain uses TRBV6-2 or TRBV6-3 with TRBJ2-3, with TRBD2 matching 8 bases. The CDR3 extends over 18 amino acids. V dropped 11 bases and J dropped 2; count of bases not matched to a gene: 21. Germline CDR1 is MNHEY and CDR2 is SVGEGT. The CDR3 nucleotides are TGTGCCGGCGGTGGGATGATCGGGACTAGAGTCCCCACAGATACGCAGTATTTT. As protein: CAGGGMIGTRVPTDTQYF.

This sequence joins TRBV19 and TRBJ2-1, with 7 bases identical to TRBD2. The CDR3 runs 14 residues. The trim removed 11 bases at V and 4 bases at J, leaving 11 bases unmatched. Germline CDR1 LNHDA, CDR2 SQIVND (reference sequence). CDR3 nucleotide sequence: TGTGCCTCCAAAAGGGCTAGCGGTTACAATGAGCAGTTCTTC. Encoded protein: CASKRASGYNEQFF.

This clonotype came up a few times. The chain employs TRBV7-3 and TRBJ2-3; D gene ambiguous. With 1 base removed from V and 1 base from J, the gap between germline ends came to 9 bases. The CDR3 has 15 residues. Germline CDR1 reads SGHTA; CDR2 reads FQGTGA. Here the CDR3 reads CASSLMSGGTDTQYF. DNA of the CDR3: TGTGCCAGCAGCTTAATGTCTGGGGGCACAGATACGCAGTATTTT. The complete variable domain, with remaining parts taken from reference TRBV7-3 and TRBJ2-3, reads GAGVSQTPSNKVTEKGKYVELRCDPISGHTALYWYRQSLGQGPEFLIYFQGTGAADDSGLPNDRFFAVRPEGSVSTLKIQRTERGDSAVYLCASSLMSGGTDTQYFGPGTRLTVL.

The table lists this clonotype with many counts. V and J are TRBV11-2 and TRBJ2-3; tentatively, D is TRBD1 (6 bases). Trimming pared 6 bases from V and 0 bases from J, leaving 16 bases between. Germline V gene data show CDR1 as SGHAT and CDR2 as FQNNGV. The CDR3 runs to 16 residues. The chain's CDR3 is CASSSTGTTSTDTQYF. The DNA of the CDR3 is TGTGCCAGCAGTTCCACCGGGACAACTAGCACAGATACGCAGTATTTT. The full variable domain, in which reference TRBV11-2 and TRBJ2-3 provide the parts outside the CDR3, is EAGVAQSPRYKIIEKRQSVAFWCNPISGHATLYWYQQILGQGPKLLIQFQNNGVVDDSQLPKDRFSAERLKGVDSTLKIQPAKLEDSAVYLCASSSTGTTSTDTQYFGPGTRLTVL.

This clonotype appeared a few times. This chain links TRBV24-1 with TRBJ2-5; D unclear. Germline CDR1 reads KGHDR; CDR2 reads SFDVKD. Between the trimmed V and J ends, which lost 4 bases and 0 bases, there was a span of 5 bases. CDR3 size: 13 residues. The CDR3 nucleotides are TGTGCCACCAGTGAACGGGACCAAGAGACCCAGTACTTC. Its translation: CATSERDQETQYF.

This clonotype has a count of ten or more. The chain employs TRBV5-1 and TRBJ1-1; TRBD1 matches 7 bases. This CDR3 region has 16 residues. Looked up from germline, CDR1 is SGHRS and CDR2 is YFSETQ. Losses at the gene ends were 4 bases for V and 4 bases for J; bases not matched to a gene: 13. The CDR3 reads CASSLLGTARSTEAFF. In DNA form, the CDR3 reads TGCGCCAGCAGCCTCCTCGGGACAGCCCGGAGCACTGAAGCTTTCTTT.

The chain recombines TRBV5-1 with TRBJ1-5; possibly TRBD1 for D (5 bases). V lost 0 bases, J lost 2 bases, and 12 bases lay in between. Germline V gene sequence: CDR1 SGHRS, CDR2 YFSETQ. The length of the CDR3 is 16 residues. The CDR3 region is CASSLDAGGGNQPQHF. As DNA, the CDR3 is TGCGCCAGCAGCTTGGATGCCGGGGGGGGCAATCAGCCCCAGCATTTT.

This clonotype was counted only a few times. This sequence joins TRBV6-1 and TRBJ2-3, with 10 bases aligning to TRBD2. Germline V lookup: CDR1 MNHNS, CDR2 SASEGT. J was trimmed by 3 bases and V by 7 bases; bases with no gene match: 10. The CDR3 is made up of 16 amino acids. The CDR3: CASTKSSGSWTDTQYF. CDR3 bases: TGTGCCAGCACAAAATCTAGCGGGAGTTGGACAGATACGCAGTATTTT.

Ten or more counts support this clonotype. The chain is built from TRBV5-1 and TRBJ2-1; 8 bases match TRBD2. The CDR3 is 15 amino acids. The J segment lost 1 base and the V segment lost 3 bases, leaving 3 bases of the junction unmatched. Germline CDR1 SGHRS, CDR2 YFSETQ. DNA of the CDR3: TGCGCCAGCAGCTCGTTAGCGGGGTCCTACAATGAGCAGTTCTTC. Protein sequence: CASSSLAGSYNEQFF.